The T cell receptor beta chain described here comes from a study of T cell responses to AZD1222 COVID-19 vaccine. The CDR3 consists of 15 residues. Germline V lookup: CDR1 MNHEY, CDR2 SMNVEV (reference sequence). The V and J ends lost 6 bases and 0 bases respectively, with 12 bases between them. The method was immunoSEQ multiplex PCR; TCRdb's version includes in-frame clones alone and lacks a portion of them. This sample has around 140,000 clones, with roughly 90% found just once. Notes on the study in general: Nearly half of spike-specific TCRs reportedly go after variant regions that carry no mutations. It should be noted that donors were predominantly white British and more often female, and clonal diversity was possibly underestimated. Spike was spanned by vaccine-associated CD4 TCRs, with dominance at 160-218 and 743-854.

As to this clone: Its antigen is not identified.

The sequence was collected from an adult who received the AZD1222 COVID-19 vaccine. V and J are TRBV27 and TRBJ1-3, with unresolved D. Sequenced material: peripheral blood, taken 28 days after the second AZD1222 dose. The CDR3 DNA is TGTGCCAGCAGGGACTTCGGCCTCTCTGGAAACACCATATATTTT. Translation: CASRDFGLSGNTIYF.